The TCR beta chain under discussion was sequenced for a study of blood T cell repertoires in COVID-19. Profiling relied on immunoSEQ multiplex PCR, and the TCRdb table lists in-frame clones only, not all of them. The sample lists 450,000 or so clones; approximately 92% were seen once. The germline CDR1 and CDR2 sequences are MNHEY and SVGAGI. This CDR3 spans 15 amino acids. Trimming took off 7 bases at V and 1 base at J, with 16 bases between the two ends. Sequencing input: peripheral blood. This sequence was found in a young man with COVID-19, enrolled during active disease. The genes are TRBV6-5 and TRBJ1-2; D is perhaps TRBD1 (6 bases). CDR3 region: CASIVLDRLNYGYTF. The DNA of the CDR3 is TGTGCCAGCATAGTATTAGACAGGCTTAACTATGGCTACACCTTC.